This T cell receptor (beta chain) was profiled in a study of blood T cells in healthy people across ages. A J-beta primer mix and a sample-barcoded 5' primer were used in a second PCR of roughly 6 to 11 cycles. Using its own MiXCR run on the 5' RACE reads, TCRdb lists one record per CDR3 protein. Altogether hundreds of thousands of distinct CDR3 sequences are present, around 38% being singletons, with the ten largest covering 30%. V was trimmed by 4 bases and J by 6 bases, leaving 7 bases between them. This CDR3 region has 12 residues. Germline V gives CDR1 LGHNA, CDR2 YNFKEQ. The sample consisted of blood. This sequence joins TRBV4-2 and TRBJ1-5; no clear D gene. The TCR was taken from a man older than 75 in good health. The CDR3 loop reads CASSPPGQPQHF. In DNA, the CDR3 is TGTGCCAGCAGCCCCCCCGGTCAGCCCCAGCATTTT.